The 27 T cell receptor beta chains presented below share a single source sample, sequenced in a study of breast tumors, draining lymph nodes, adjacent tissues. Each CDR3 protein gets one entry after TCRdb re-called the multiplex PCR reads with MiXCR. The sample records fewer than 90,000 distinct CDR3 sequences, over 25% being singletons. The lymph nodes were axillary draining lymph nodes from breast cancer patients. Sequencing was carried out using axillary lymph node tissue. These receptors were taken from a female donor with breast cancer. Some clones in this sample may be carry-over from other donors' samples.

This clonotype was counted only a few times. It may be a read error: a sequence one base away is much more abundant. V usage is TRBV20-1 and J usage is TRBJ1-3, with D tentatively TRBD1 (6 bases). Trimming took off 1 base at V and 6 bases at J, with 16 bases between the two ends. Germline CDR1 is DFQATT and CDR2 is SNEGSKA (reference sequence). The CDR3 length is 15 residues. CDR3 loop: CSARGGQAAANTIYF. DNA of the CDR3: TGCAGTGCTAGAGGGGGGCAGGCAGCTGCAAACACCATATATTTT.

This clonotype was picked up many times. This chain joins TRBV6-2 or TRBV6-3 and TRBJ2-6; D possibly corresponds to TRBD2 (6 bases). Looked up from germline, CDR1 is MNHEY and CDR2 is SVGEGT. There are 15 residues in the CDR3. Trimming stripped 2 bases from V and 4 bases from J, with 9 bases between. This CDR3 is CASSYLATGANVLTF. The CDR3 DNA follows: TGTGCCAGCAGTTACCTAGCGACGGGGGCCAACGTCCTGACTTTC.

This clonotype was recorded at least ten times. The rearrangement uses TRBV27 and TRBJ2-5; 8 bases line up with TRBD2. Germline values: CDR1 MNHEY, CDR2 SMNVEV (reference sequence). The J segment lost 4 bases and the V segment lost 7 bases, leaving 5 bases of the junction unmatched. This CDR3 spans 13 amino acids. The DNA of the CDR3 is TGTGCCAGCACTGATCGGGGGGGAGAGACCCAGTACTTC. Protein sequence: CASTDRGGETQYF.

This clonotype was found many times. A clone one base away is much larger, so this may be a read error. CDR3: CASSLPQGYEQYF. CDR3 coding DNA: TGTGCCAGCAGCTTACCTCAAGGCTACGAGCAGTACTTC. The chain joins TRBV13 to TRBJ2-7; D not resolved. Germline V gene sequence: CDR1 PRHDT, CDR2 FYEKMQ (reference sequence). The V end was cut by 2 bases, the J end by 3 bases, with 8 bases between. The CDR3 loop spans 13 amino acids.

This clonotype was counted ten times or more. This chain links TRBV7-3 with TRBJ2-1; TRBD2 matches at 9 bases. Germline CDR1 and CDR2: SGHTA and FQGTGA. The length of the CDR3 is 15 residues. Germline trimming cut 2 bases from V and 7 bases from J; bases unmatched to any gene: 6. CDR3 DNA: TGTGCCAGCAGCTTAGCGGGAGGGCCCGAGAATGAGCAGTTCTTC. Translating gives CASSLAGGPENEQFF.

Of note for this clonotype: Its ends do not fully match the called genes, so a read error is possible. V is TRBV30 and J is TRBJ2-1; D remains ambiguous. Germline CDR1 GTSNPN, CDR2 SVGIG (reference sequence). This CDR3 has 12 residues. The CDR3 loop is CAWSTRTDGQLF. The CDR3 nucleotides are TGTGCCTGGAGTACTCGCACCGATGGGCAGCTCTTC.

This clonotype has a count of ten or more. The V call is TRBV7-2, the J call TRBJ2-5, with 9 positions matching TRBD2. The CDR3 is made up of 17 amino acids. The ends lost 1 base at V and 6 bases at J; junction bases unmatched: 12. The germline gives CDR1 SGHTA, CDR2 FQGNSA. CDR3 region: CASSLEVLAGDKKTQYF. Here the CDR3 DNA reads TGTGCCAGCAGCTTAGAGGTTTTAGCGGGAGATAAGAAGACCCAGTACTTC.

This clonotype was seen at least ten times. V is TRBV4-1 and J is TRBJ2-3; D call uncertain. The CDR3 extends over 16 amino acids. V was trimmed by 4 bases and J by 6 bases, leaving 20 bases between them. Germline loops: CDR1 MGHRA, CDR2 YSYEKL. This chain's CDR3 is CASSLGIPKERDTQYF. In DNA form, the CDR3 reads TGCGCCAGCAGCCTCGGTATACCGAAGGAGCGCGATACGCAGTATTTT.

As regards this clonotype: At one end, the junction sequence differs from germline, possibly due to a read error. The chain joins TRBV5-5 to TRBJ2-6, with unresolved D. The CDR3 is 12 amino acids. The germline gives CDR1 SGHKS, CDR2 YYEKEE (reference sequence). The CDR3 region has the DNA TGTGCCAGCAGCCCCGAGGCCACCGTCCTGACTTTC. It encodes CASSPEATVLTF.

The J gene is TRBJ2-7, the V gene TRBV12-3 or TRBV12-4, with TRBD2 as a possible D gene (7 bases). Trimming stripped 7 bases from V and 4 bases from J, with 14 bases between. CDR3 length equals 13 residues. CDR3 nucleotides: TGTGCCAGCACCCCGGGGGGCCCGTACGAGCAGTACTTC. Translating it yields CASTPGGPYEQYF.

The rearrangement links TRBV11-2 to TRBJ1-1; a weak D match, TRBD1 (5 bases). The CDR3 spans 15 residues. Trimming pared 0 bases from V and 5 bases from J, leaving 13 bases between. In germline, CDR1 is SGHAT, CDR2 FQNNGV. Here the CDR3 reads CASSLDGSRGTEAFF. The CDR3 DNA is TGTGCCAGCAGCTTAGACGGGTCGAGGGGAACTGAAGCTTTCTTT.

This clonotype has a count of ten or more. For the CDR3, the DNA is TGTGCCAGCAGCCATCTAGTCCTACGGGAGCAGTACTTC. Protein product: CASSHLVLREQYF. The V and J genes are TRBV11-2 and TRBJ2-7; D call uncertain. Germline V gene data show CDR1 as SGHAT and CDR2 as FQNNGV. This CDR3 has 13 residues. Trimming removed 5 bases at V and 7 bases at J, with 15 bases between.

Ten or more counts support this clonotype. The genes are TRBV3-1 and TRBJ2-1, with TRBD2 matching over 11 bases. Per germline, CDR1 LGHDT and CDR2 YNNKEL (reference sequence). The length of the CDR3 is 15 residues. V was pared by 4 bases and J by 6 bases, with 5 bases of the junction left unmatched. As DNA, the CDR3 is TGTGCCAGCAGCCCGCCGACTAGCGGGGCCAATGAGCAGTTCTTC. Translated: CASSPPTSGANEQFF.

This clonotype was recorded at least ten times. The chain joins TRBV11-1 to TRBJ2-5; D remains unclear. Per germline, CDR1 SGHAT and CDR2 FQDESV (reference sequence). Trimming removed 2 bases from V and 5 bases from J, with 21 bases in between. The CDR3 has 17 residues. CDR3 DNA: TGTGCCAGCAGCTTACAAGGACGGGTTGGTTTAATGGAGACCCAGTACTTC. This encodes CASSLQGRVGLMETQYF.

This clonotype was counted many times. The gene calls are TRBV27 and TRBJ1-6, with unresolved D. The V gene's germline CDR1 is MNHEY and CDR2 SMNVEV (reference sequence). This CDR3 is 17 amino acids long. V was clipped by 2 bases and J by 10 bases, with 21 bases between them. The CDR3 DNA reads TGTGCCAGCAGTTTACGGTATGAGTTCGGGTGGTCCTCACCCCTCCACTTT. Amino acid sequence: CASSLRYEFGWSSPLHF.

In this sample, this clonotype turned up many times. This chain connects TRBV4-3 to TRBJ1-2, with TRBD1 matching over 8 bases. The CDR3 is 14 amino acids. The V and J ends lost 0 bases and 8 bases, in that order; junction bases with no gene match: 5. The germline V gene has CDR1 LGHNA and CDR2 YSLEER. The CDR3 sequence is CASSQERTGRGYTF. In DNA, the CDR3 is TGCGCCAGCAGCCAAGAACGGACAGGGCGAGGCTACACCTTC.

This clonotype occurred many times. V is TRBV19 and J is TRBJ1-6; 7 bases are shared with TRBD1. V dropped 6 bases and J dropped 8; count of bases not matched to a gene: 7. Germline lookup yields CDR1 LNHDA and CDR2 SQIVND (reference sequence). The CDR3 is 14 residues long. CDR3 region: CASRSGQEYSPLHF. The CDR3 region has the DNA TGTGCCAGTAGAAGCGGACAGGAGTATTCACCCCTCCACTTT.

With respect to this clonotype: This clone may be a read error of a much larger clone one base away. The V and J genes are TRBV28 and TRBJ1-2, with a possible D match to TRBD1 (5 bases). Trimming left V 5 bases short and J 6 bases short, with 10 bases between. The CDR3 runs to 12 residues. From germline, CDR1 is MDHEN and CDR2 SYDVKM. The CDR3 nucleotides read TGTGCCAGCAGTCAGGGCAGAGATGGCTACACCTTC. Its protein product is CASSQGRDGYTF.

This clonotype was counted at least ten times. This chain joins TRBV19 and TRBJ2-1, with 7 positions matching TRBD2. V lost 8 bases to trimming and J lost 3 bases; unmatched junction nucleotides: 4. The CDR3 is 13 amino acids. The germline V gene has CDR1 LNHDA and CDR2 SQIVND (reference sequence). The CDR3 loop reads CASSGGSYNEQFF. CDR3 in DNA: TGTGCCAGTTCAGGCGGGAGCTACAATGAGCAGTTCTTC.

This clonotype came up many times. J is TRBJ2-7 and V is TRBV7-9, with 9 bases identical to TRBD1. Germline V gene lookup returns CDR1 SEHNR and CDR2 FQNEAQ (reference sequence). This CDR3 comprises 14 residues. V gave up 5 bases and J gave up 6 bases; unmatched junction bases: 8. This CDR3 reads CASSLRDRVGEQYF. The DNA for the CDR3 is TGTGCCAGCAGCCTCCGGGACAGGGTCGGCGAGCAGTACTTC. The variable domain in full, with the rest retrieved from reference TRBV7-9 and TRBJ2-7, is DTGVSQNPRHKITKRGQNVTFRCDPISEHNRLYWYRQTLGQGPEFLTYFQNEAQLEKSRLLSDRFSAERPKGSFSTLEIQRTEQGDSAMYLCASSLRDRVGEQYFGPGTRLTVT.

This clonotype was recorded many times. V and J are TRBV28 and TRBJ2-1; 12 bases are a match to TRBD2. V dropped 11 bases and J dropped 2; count of bases not matched to a gene: 16. Germline-derived CDR1 and CDR2 are MDHEN and SYDVKM. The CDR3 length is 18 residues. This chain's CDR3 is CAGIRTSGTIWAYNEQFF. In nucleotides, the CDR3 is TGTGCCGGGATTCGGACTAGCGGGACGATCTGGGCCTACAATGAGCAGTTCTTC. The whole variable domain, filled in from reference TRBV28 and TRBJ2-1, reads DVKVTQSSRYLVKRTGEKVFLECVQDMDHENMFWYRQDPGLGLRLIYFSYDVKMKEKGDIPEGYSVSREKKERFSLILESASTNQTSMYLCAGIRTSGTIWAYNEQFFGPGTRLTVL.

This clonotype has a count of ten or more. V is TRBV9 and J is TRBJ2-2; weak D call: TRBD2 (6 bases). This CDR3 has 15 amino acids. Germline V gene data show CDR1 as SGDLS and CDR2 as YYNGEE. Trimming took off 3 bases at V and 3 bases at J, with 12 bases between the two ends. DNA of the CDR3: TGTGCCAGCAGCGCCCGGGGGAAGGACACCGGGGAGCTGTTTTTT. Its protein product is CASSARGKDTGELFF. The full variable domain, completed using reference TRBV9 and TRBJ2-2, is DSGVTQTPKHLITATGQRVTLRCSPRSGDLSVYWYQQSLDQGLQFLIQYYNGEERAKGNILERFSAQQFPDLHSELNLSSLELGDSALYFCASSARGKDTGELFFGEGSRLTVL.

Concerning this clonotype itself: This likely comes from a read error, as the CDR3 has no conserved phenylalanine or tryptophan at its end. The DNA is left out, because the CDR3 cannot be placed on it with certainty; the CDR3 is given as TCRdb lists it. The chain's CDR3 is CASSIDPGLAPYEHYS. This sequence joins TRBV19 and TRBJ2-7; the D segment call TRBD2 is taken from the table without a DNA check. Inclusive of both ends, the CDR3 amounts to 16 amino acids. Germline V gene data show CDR1 as LNHDA and CDR2 as SQIVND (reference sequence).

At least ten counts were recorded for this clonotype. The genes are TRBV15 and TRBJ2-1, with D perhaps TRBD2 (5 bases). V dropped 0 bases and J dropped 6 bases, with 12 bases sitting between them. Germline V gives CDR1 LNHNV, CDR2 YYDKDF (reference sequence). This CDR3 has 15 residues. CDR3 in amino acids: CATSRDGGALNEQFF. Written as DNA, the CDR3 is TGTGCCACCAGCAGAGATGGAGGAGCCCTCAATGAGCAGTTCTTC.

This clonotype has ten or more counts. The chain employs TRBV20-1 and TRBJ2-7, with 10 bases fitting TRBD2. The CDR3 contains 13 residues. The J segment lost 6 bases and the V segment lost 4 bases, leaving 6 bases of the junction unmatched. Germline CDR1 DFQATT, CDR2 SNEGSKA (reference sequence). CDR3 coding DNA: TGCAGTGCTATCCCTAGCGGGAGTTTCGAGCAGTACTTC. Encoded protein: CSAIPSGSFEQYF.

J is TRBJ1-1 and V is TRBV12-3 or TRBV12-4, with D hard to call. The CDR3 spans 14 residues. V lost 0 bases and J 1 base, leaving 6 bases between the germline ends. This chain's CDR3 is CASSLAGSNTEAFF. DNA for the CDR3: TGTGCCAGCAGTTTAGCGGGCTCGAACACTGAAGCTTTCTTT.

This clonotype was recorded many times. The gene calls are TRBV7-2 and TRBJ2-7; 8 nucleotides match TRBD1. The CDR3 sequence is 15 residues long. V lost 3 bases, J lost 6 bases, and 10 bases stayed unmatched. CDR1 SGHTA and CDR2 FQGNSA come from the germline V gene. DNA of the CDR3: TGTGCCAGCAGCTTTCTCTGGACAGGGCGAGGCGAGCAGTACTTC. It codes for CASSFLWTGRGEQYF.